The 30 T cell receptor beta chains below all came from one sample that was sequenced in a study of CD8+ T cells in alopecia areata (dated by TCRdb to between 2018 and 2020). The library came from the immunoSEQ multiplex PCR assay. RNA was extracted from all samples and reverse transcribed into cDNA, which served as template for TCR sequencing. TCRdb's version of the immuneACCESS table is confined to in-frame rearrangements and falls short of the full clone set. An unresolved V gene accounts for under half of the shortfall where checked; the remainder is of unknown origin. The sample yields approximately 150,000 clones; over 80% were counted once. More than 13% of the sample comes from the top ten. Explained via the paper, the time point label denotes: baseline before oral tofacitinib. The specimen comprised CD8+ T cells sorted from blood, sampled at week 0. The receptors here all came from a human donor with alopecia areata.

This chain uses TRBV10-3 with TRBJ2-5; 11 positions match TRBD1. Germline CDR1 and CDR2: ENHRY and SYGVKD. This CDR3 comprises 15 residues. V dropped 5 bases and J dropped 4; count of bases not matched to a gene: 6. CDR3 DNA: TGTGCCATCAGTAAGGGACAGGGGGAGGTAGAGACCCAGTACTTC. Translated, it gives CAISKGQGEVETQYF.

This clone showed up just once. The V gene is TRBV9, the J gene TRBJ2-2, with 14 bases identical to TRBD2. Trimming removed 3 bases from V and 6 bases from J; junction bases left unmatched: 7. This CDR3 contains 17 residues. Germline CDR1 reads SGDLS; CDR2 reads YYNGEE. The CDR3 sequence: CASSGLAGGPGSGELFF. The CDR3 bases are TGTGCCAGCAGCGGACTAGCGGGAGGGCCCGGGTCCGGGGAGCTGTTTTTT.

The chain joins TRBV6-1 to TRBJ1-2; possibly TRBD1 for D (5 bases). V was shortened by 7 bases and J by 8 bases, with 17 bases between the two germline ends. CDR3 size: 13 residues. In germline, CDR1 is MNHNS, CDR2 SASEGT. The CDR3 sequence is CASIGYGASGYTF. The DNA for the CDR3 is TGTGCCAGCATTGGCTACGGGGCCTCCGGCTACACCTTC.

This chain uses TRBV5-1 with TRBJ2-7, with 8 bases matching TRBD1. Germline V CDR1 and CDR2: SGHRS, YFSETQ. The J segment lost 6 bases and the V segment lost 1 base, leaving 12 bases of the junction unmatched. The CDR3 spans 16 residues. The CDR3 sequence is CASSLYLSGGLVEQYF. The CDR3 DNA reads TGCGCCAGCAGCTTGTATCTGTCAGGGGGCTTAGTCGAGCAGTACTTC.

J is TRBJ1-2 and V is TRBV29-1; tentative D call: TRBD1 (6 bases). Trimming pared 6 bases from V and 6 bases from J, leaving 14 bases between. Per the germline V gene, CDR1 is SQVTM and CDR2 is ANQGSEA. This CDR3 region has 12 residues. The CDR3 here is CSVPLRTDGYTF. The CDR3 DNA follows: TGCAGCGTCCCCCTTAGGACAGATGGCTACACCTTC. The variable domain in full, with the rest retrieved from reference TRBV29-1 and TRBJ1-2, is SAVISQKPSRDICQRGTSLTIQCQVDSQVTMMFWYRQQPGQSLTLIATANQGSEATYESGFVIDKFPISRPNLTFSTLTVSNMSPEDSSIYLCSVPLRTDGYTFGSGTRLTVV.

CDR3: CASSISGNNEQFF. The DNA for the CDR3 is TGTGCCAGTAGTATCTCTGGGAACAATGAGCAGTTCTTC. This chain connects TRBV19 to TRBJ2-1; D not resolved. Germline V gives CDR1 LNHDA, CDR2 SQIVND (reference sequence). The CDR3 has 13 amino acids. The ends were cut back, 3 bases at V and 5 bases at J, with 8 bases in the middle.

The chain is built from TRBV9 and TRBJ2-5, with a possible D match to TRBD2 (5 bases). Germline values: CDR1 SGDLS, CDR2 YYNGEE. The CDR3 covers 16 residues. Trimming left V 0 bases short and J 5 bases short, with 17 bases between. The CDR3 here is CASSVDVGEVGETQYF. In DNA form, the CDR3 reads TGTGCCAGCAGCGTAGATGTCGGGGAAGTGGGGGAGACCCAGTACTTC.

The chain carries TRBV11-2 and TRBJ2-7; D is uncertain. CDR1 and CDR2 from the germline V gene are SGHAT and FQNNGV. Trimming took off 3 bases at V and 2 bases at J, with 14 bases between the two ends. The CDR3 has 15 amino acids. CDR3 sequence (DNA): TGTGCCAGCAGCTTGGGAAGGGTGCATGCCTACGAGCAGTACTTC. Amino acid sequence: CASSLGRVHAYEQYF.

J is TRBJ1-1 and V is TRBV4-1; D unresolved. Germline lookup yields CDR1 MGHRA and CDR2 YSYEKL. The CDR3 loop spans 14 amino acids. Trimming shortened V by 3 bases and J by 4 bases, and 12 bases separated the two germline ends. This CDR3 reads CASSHPGEGTEAFF. The CDR3 bases are TGCGCCAGCAGCCATCCCGGTGAGGGCACTGAAGCTTTCTTT.

The gene calls are TRBV11-2 and TRBJ2-1; D possibly matches TRBD1 or TRBD2 (5 bases each). There are 13 residues in the CDR3. V gave up 1 base and J gave up 6 bases, with 7 bases separating them. CDR1 is SGHAT and CDR2 is FQNNGV in the germline V gene. CDR3 DNA sequence: TGTGCCAGCAGCTTAGCGGGGCCCAATGAGCAGTTCTTC. Protein product: CASSLAGPNEQFF.

This sequence joins TRBV9 and TRBJ2-2; D is undetermined. Germline CDR1 and CDR2: SGDLS and YYNGEE. This CDR3 has 13 residues. The V and J ends lost 4 bases and 0 bases respectively, with 4 bases between them. The CDR3 loop reads CASSSANTGELFF. In DNA, the CDR3 is TGTGCCAGCAGCTCAGCGAACACCGGGGAGCTGTTTTTT. The full variable domain, rest sourced from reference TRBV9 and TRBJ2-2, is DSGVTQTPKHLITATGQRVTLRCSPRSGDLSVYWYQQSLDQGLQFLIQYYNGEERAKGNILERFSAQQFPDLHSELNLSSLELGDSALYFCASSSANTGELFFGEGSRLTVL.

The gene calls are TRBV19 and TRBJ2-1, with D possibly called TRBD1 or TRBD2 (5 bases each). CDR3 length: 13 amino acids. V lost 1 base, J lost 12 bases, and 13 bases lay in between. Germline V gene data show CDR1 as LNHDA and CDR2 as SQIVND (reference sequence). CDR3: CASSIGAVQGQFF. For the CDR3, the DNA is TGTGCCAGTAGTATAGGAGCGGTCCAGGGGCAGTTCTTC. Filled out from reference TRBV19 and TRBJ2-1, the complete variable domain reads DGGITQSPKYLFRKEGQNVTLSCEQNLNHDAMYWYRQDPGQGLRLIYYSQIVNDFQKGDIAEGYSVSREKKESFPLTVTSAQKNPTAFYLCASSIGAVQGQFFGPGTRLTVL.

This rearrangement joins TRBV29-1 to TRBJ2-2, with 7 bases aligning to TRBD1. The CDR3 contains 14 residues. The germline CDR1 and CDR2 sequences are SQVTM and ANQGSEA. With V trimmed by 5 bases and J by 4 bases, 7 bases remained unmatched. CDR3 amino acids: CSVPDRAGTGELFF. In DNA form, the CDR3 reads TGCAGCGTTCCCGACAGGGCTGGCACCGGGGAGCTGTTTTTT.

The J gene is TRBJ2-1, the V gene TRBV19, with 12 bases fitting TRBD2. This CDR3 is built from 17 residues. V trimming: 3 bases; J trimming: 5 bases; junction bases outside the gene matches: 8. Germline lookup yields CDR1 LNHDA and CDR2 SQIVND (reference sequence). CDR3 in DNA: TGTGCCAGTAGTATCGTTTCACTAGCGGGAGGAAACAATGAGCAGTTCTTC. As protein: CASSIVSLAGGNNEQFF.

The count of this clone is one. The chain recombines TRBV29-1 with TRBJ2-1; 9 nucleotides agree with TRBD2. The CDR3 contains 16 residues. Germline CDR1 and CDR2: SQVTM and ANQGSEA. J gave up 4 bases and V 4 bases, and 11 bases lay outside the gene matches. The CDR3 region is CSVVGTSGSSYNEQFF. The CDR3 DNA is TGCAGCGTTGTTGGTACTAGCGGGTCCTCATACAATGAGCAGTTCTTC.

The rearrangement links TRBV27 to TRBJ2-2; 8 positions match TRBD2. V trimming: 2 bases; J trimming: 4 bases; junction bases outside the gene matches: 6. The V gene's germline CDR1 is MNHEY and CDR2 SMNVEV (reference sequence). This CDR3 contains 16 residues. CDR3: CASSLDAGGGTGELFF. The CDR3 bases are TGTGCCAGCAGTTTAGACGCGGGAGGAGGCACCGGGGAGCTGTTTTTT.

This chain joins TRBV2 and TRBJ1-5; D gene ambiguous. The ends were cut back, 3 bases at V and 7 bases at J, with 16 bases in the middle. Looked up from germline, CDR1 is SNHLY and CDR2 is FYNNEI. The CDR3 extends over 15 amino acids. CDR3 loop: CASSEVRTLSQPQHF. The CDR3 coding sequence is TGTGCCAGCAGTGAGGTCAGGACTCTTTCACAGCCCCAGCATTTT.

This rearrangement joins TRBV19 to TRBJ2-3; D remains unclear. The ends were cut back, 4 bases at V and 0 bases at J, with 8 bases in the middle. Germline V gene lookup returns CDR1 LNHDA and CDR2 SQIVND (reference sequence). The CDR3 spans 14 residues. CDR3 sequence: CASSTPPSTDTQYF. In DNA form, the CDR3 reads TGTGCCAGTAGTACCCCCCCTAGCACAGATACGCAGTATTTT.

This clone has only one observation. The chain combines TRBV30 with TRBJ2-3, with D possibly matching TRBD1 (6 bases). The CDR3 length is 15 residues. Trimming removed 2 bases from V and 3 bases from J, with 15 bases in between. The germline gives CDR1 GTSNPN, CDR2 SVGIG (reference sequence). The CDR3 here is CAWSTVGTPTDTQYF. The CDR3 coding sequence is TGTGCCTGGAGTACCGTAGGGACACCAACAGATACGCAGTATTTT.

The chain combines TRBV21-1 with TRBJ2-3; TRBD2 is the table's D call and was not checked against the DNA. TRBV21-1 is a known pseudogene. The CDR3 contains 17 residues. CDR3 DNA: TGTGCCAGCAGCAAAGTCGCCATCAGAGGCGGCACAGATACGCAGTATTTT. It translates to CASSKVAIRGGTDTQYF.

This clone was seen once. The genes are TRBV27 and TRBJ1-6; D is unresolved. Trimming removed 8 bases from V and 5 bases from J, with 10 bases in between. The CDR3 extends over 13 amino acids. In germline, CDR1 is MNHEY, CDR2 SMNVEV (reference sequence). This chain's CDR3 is CASRVGNNSPLHF. The CDR3 region has the DNA TGTGCCAGCCGGGTTGGGAATAATTCACCCCTCCACTTT.

The chain carries TRBV5-6 and TRBJ2-5; 11 positions agree with TRBD2. V shed 4 bases and J 0 bases; nucleotides not matched to a gene: 5. The V gene's germline CDR1 is SGHDT and CDR2 YYEEEE. CDR3 length: 16 amino acids. Here the CDR3 reads CASSQILAGDQETQYF. CDR3 sequence (DNA): TGTGCCAGCAGCCAAATACTAGCGGGAGACCAAGAGACCCAGTACTTC.

Only a few counts were recorded for this clone. This sequence joins TRBV29-1 and TRBJ1-1; possibly TRBD1 for D (5 bases). The germline V gene has CDR1 SQVTM and CDR2 ANQGSEA. CDR3 length: 12 amino acids. V lost 5 bases and J 3 bases, leaving 10 bases between the germline ends. The CDR3 region has the DNA TGCAGCGTTTGGGGGGGTGACACTGAAGCTTTCTTT. This translates into CSVWGGDTEAFF.

The chain links TRBV7-9 to TRBJ2-5; 11 bases align to TRBD2. TRBJ2-7 explains the end of the DNA better; the J call may be wrong. The CDR3 extends over 15 amino acids. Germline CDR1 is SEHNR and CDR2 is FQNEAQ (reference sequence). The DNA of the CDR3 is TGTGCCAGCAGCCATACTAGCGGGAGTACCCACGAGCAGTACTTC. It is translated as CASSHTSGSTHEQYF.

The V gene is TRBV9, the J gene TRBJ1-2; D is unclear. The V and J ends lost 5 bases and 0 bases respectively, with 11 bases between them. The CDR3 extends over 14 amino acids. CDR1 and CDR2 from the germline V gene are SGDLS and YYNGEE. The CDR3 sequence: CASRYGVSNYGYTF. The CDR3 nucleotides are TGTGCCAGCAGGTACGGGGTCTCTAACTATGGCTACACCTTC.

V and J are TRBV19 and TRBJ2-1; D may match TRBD1 or TRBD2 (6 bases each). Germline CDR1 LNHDA, CDR2 SQIVND (reference sequence). With 6 bases removed from V and 3 bases from J, the gap between germline ends came to 18 bases. The CDR3 is 16 amino acids. The DNA of the CDR3 is TGTGCCAGTAGCTTAGTAGGAGGGGGAGTCTACAATGAGCAGTTCTTC. It yields the protein CASSLVGGGVYNEQFF. Full variable domain (remainder filled in from reference TRBV19 and TRBJ2-1): DGGITQSPKYLFRKEGQNVTLSCEQNLNHDAMYWYRQDPGQGLRLIYYSQIVNDFQKGDIAEGYSVSREKKESFPLTVTSAQKNPTAFYLCASSLVGGGVYNEQFFGPGTRLTVL.

The chain couples TRBV29-1 to TRBJ2-3; D is undetermined. CDR1 and CDR2 from the germline V gene are SQVTM and ANQGSEA. With 7 bases removed from V and 3 bases from J, the gap between germline ends came to 14 bases. The CDR3 runs 13 residues. CDR3 region: CSAHRLGTDTQYF. As DNA, the CDR3 is TGCAGCGCCCACCGCCTGGGGACAGATACGCAGTATTTT.

The chain is built from TRBV7-9 and TRBJ2-3; possibly TRBD1 or TRBD2 for D (6 bases each). The CDR3 is 14 amino acids. The germline CDR1 and CDR2 sequences are SEHNR and FQNEAQ (reference sequence). V lost 3 bases and J lost 4, with 11 bases in between. CDR3 region: CASSFQGGPDTQYF. The CDR3 DNA is TGTGCCAGCAGCTTTCAAGGGGGGCCAGATACGCAGTATTTT.

J is TRBJ2-1 and V is TRBV10-2; TRBD2 matches at 8 bases. The V segment lost 0 bases and the J segment 7 bases; nucleotides outside the gene matches: 5. Germline assignment: CDR1 WSHSY and CDR2 SAAADI. This CDR3 is 15 amino acids long. Here the CDR3 DNA reads TGCGCCAGCAGTGAGTCGGCGGGGGGAGGGAATGAGCAGTTCTTC. Amino acids: CASSESAGGGNEQFF.

The gene calls are TRBV5-6 and TRBJ2-7; 10 bases match TRBD1. The CDR3 length is 14 residues. Germline V CDR1 and CDR2: SGHDT, YYEEEE. Germline trimming cut 2 bases from V and 7 bases from J; bases unmatched to any gene: 6. The CDR3 loop reads CASSFGTGVGEQYF. CDR3 coding DNA: TGTGCCAGCAGCTTCGGGACAGGGGTTGGGGAGCAGTACTTC.